A single sample is the source of the 27 T cell receptor beta chains below, sequenced in a study of T cell changes during pregnancy in multiple sclerosis. Profiling relied on immunoSEQ multiplex PCR, and the TCRdb table lists in-frame clones only, not all of them. This sample carries approximately 84,000 clones, about 94% of them seen once, and the ten largest clones take roughly 2.5%. The material sequenced was peripheral blood, taken in the third trimester of pregnancy. The receptors derive from a female donor with multiple sclerosis, enrolled in a pregnancy study.

This clone was counted once. The rearrangement uses TRBV7-2 and TRBJ2-5, with D tentatively TRBD2 (7 bases). Germline CDR1 reads SGHTA; CDR2 reads FQGNSA. V was shortened by 7 bases and J by 5 bases, with 14 bases between the two germline ends. The CDR3 sequence is 13 residues long. CDR3 loop: CASTRGAGETQYF. The CDR3 nucleotides are TGTGCCAGCACCCGGGGGGCTGGGGAGACCCAGTACTTC.

The chain uses TRBV27 and TRBJ2-5, with TRBD2 matching over 8 bases. Germline values: CDR1 MNHEY, CDR2 SMNVEV (reference sequence). The ends lost 4 bases at V and 2 bases at J; junction bases unmatched: 12. This CDR3 comprises 17 residues. DNA for the CDR3: TGTGCCAGCAGTTCTTGGTACCGCGGGGGGCGGCAAGAGACCCAGTACTTC. Translating it yields CASSSWYRGGRQETQYF.

The CDR3 loop reads CASSPTWGQGGQAGELFF. The CDR3, as DNA: TGTGCCAGCAGCCCAACATGGGGACAGGGGGGTCAGGCCGGGGAGCTGTTTTTT. The rearrangement links TRBV11-3 to TRBJ2-2; 11 positions match TRBD1. This CDR3 is 18 amino acids long. CDR1 is SGHNT and CDR2 is YENEEA in the germline V gene. V lost 5 bases to trimming and J lost 6 bases; unmatched junction nucleotides: 14. Drawing the rest from reference TRBV11-3 and TRBJ2-2, the complete variable domain is EAGVVQSPRYKIIEKKQPVAFWCNPISGHNTLYWYLQNLGQGPELLIRYENEEAVDDSQLPKDRFSAERLKGVDSTLKIQPAELGDSAVYLCASSPTWGQGGQAGELFFGEGSRLTVL.

The V gene is TRBV20-1, the J gene TRBJ2-1, with D maybe TRBD2 (6 bases). V lost 1 base and J 9 bases, leaving 7 bases between the germline ends. The CDR3 loop spans 11 amino acids. CDR1 and CDR2 from the germline V gene are DFQATT and SNEGSKA (reference sequence). CDR3 region: CSARGRGEQFF. For the CDR3, the DNA is TGCAGTGCTAGAGGGAGGGGTGAGCAGTTCTTC.

The J gene is TRBJ1-2, the V gene TRBV20-1; TRBD1 might be the D (6 bases). In germline, CDR1 is DFQATT, CDR2 SNEGSKA (reference sequence). This CDR3 has 11 amino acids. The CDR3 protein is CSRSGAHGYTF. The CDR3 DNA reads TGCAGCCGATCAGGGGCCCATGGCTACACCTTC.

V gene TRBV6-1 combines with J gene TRBJ2-1; D is possibly TRBD1 (6 bases). The CDR3 has 13 amino acids. CDR1 and CDR2 (germline): MNHNS, SASEGT. Trimming left V 10 bases short and J 0 bases short, with 10 bases between. CDR3 DNA sequence: TGTGCCACCAAGACAGGCTCCTACAATGAGCAGTTCTTC. Translating gives CATKTGSYNEQFF.

This sequence joins TRBV19 and TRBJ1-4, with a weak D call TRBD1 (5 bases). Germline CDR1 and CDR2: LNHDA and SQIVND (reference sequence). Trimming removed 7 bases from V and 4 bases from J, with 19 bases in between. This CDR3 comprises 16 residues. This chain's CDR3 is CASTHGQGQDNEKLFF. The CDR3 bases are TGTGCCAGTACCCACGGCCAGGGTCAGGATAATGAAAAACTGTTTTTT. Full variable domain (outside the CDR3, taken from reference TRBV19 and TRBJ1-4): DGGITQSPKYLFRKEGQNVTLSCEQNLNHDAMYWYRQDPGQGLRLIYYSQIVNDFQKGDIAEGYSVSREKKESFPLTVTSAQKNPTAFYLCASTHGQGQDNEKLFFGSGTQLSVL.

The rearrangement links TRBV11-1 to TRBJ1-2, with 11 nucleotides matching TRBD1. V lost 6 bases to trimming and J lost 11 bases; unmatched junction nucleotides: 8. Germline CDR1 reads SGHAT; CDR2 reads FQDESV (reference sequence). The CDR3 has 13 amino acids. In DNA, the CDR3 is TGTGCCAGCAGTTTGGAAGGACAGGGGGCTTACACCTTC. It yields the protein CASSLEGQGAYTF.

V gene TRBV5-5 combines with J gene TRBJ2-7, with 7 bases lining up with TRBD1. V trimming: 0 bases; J trimming: 7 bases; junction bases outside the gene matches: 10. There are 15 residues in the CDR3. CDR1 and CDR2 (germline): SGHKS, YYEKEE (reference sequence). The CDR3 nucleotides read TGTGCCAGCAGCTTGGGGACAGGCTTCCTCTGGGAGCAGTACTTC. It is translated as CASSLGTGFLWEQYF.

This clone was seen just once. This sequence joins TRBV27 and TRBJ2-7; the match to TRBD1 covers 7 bases. The CDR3 is 16 amino acids. Germline lookup yields CDR1 MNHEY and CDR2 SMNVEV (reference sequence). V lost 4 bases, J lost 7 bases, and 16 bases stayed unmatched. The CDR3 DNA sequence: TGTGCCAGCAGTTCCGACAGGGAAGATCGGTTTTTTGAGCAGTACTTC. It translates to CASSSDREDRFFEQYF.

The chain couples TRBV25-1 to TRBJ2-1, with 8 bases that match TRBD1. After removal of 4 bases from V and 1 base from J, the junction contained 9 bases not matched to a gene. The CDR3 covers 17 residues. Per the germline V gene, CDR1 is MGHDK and CDR2 is SYGVNS. CDR3 in DNA: TGTGCCAGCAGTGTCCCGCTCGGACAGGGATCCTACAATGAGCAGTTCTTC. Amino acids: CASSVPLGQGSYNEQFF.

The rearrangement links TRBV5-1 to TRBJ2-1, with 8 bases lining up with TRBD2. This CDR3 region has 14 residues. Germline CDR1 reads SGHRS; CDR2 reads YFSETQ. With 0 bases clipped from V and 8 bases from J, the junction kept 4 bases outside the gene matches. The chain's CDR3 is CASSLGTRGDEQFF. In nucleotides, the CDR3 is TGCGCCAGCAGCTTGGGCACGCGGGGGGATGAGCAGTTCTTC.

The count of this clone is one. The chain employs TRBV9 and TRBJ2-5; 7 bases fit TRBD2. Looked up from germline, CDR1 is SGDLS and CDR2 is YYNGEE. V lost 0 bases to trimming and J lost 2 bases; unmatched junction nucleotides: 4. The CDR3 totals 15 residues. CDR3 in amino acids: CASSVGMGGQETQYF. CDR3 bases: TGTGCCAGCAGCGTAGGAATGGGGGGGCAAGAGACCCAGTACTTC.

The chain recombines TRBV5-4 with TRBJ2-7; 9 bases line up with TRBD1. The germline CDR1 and CDR2 sequences are SGHNT and YYREEE (reference sequence). V gave up 6 bases and J gave up 3 bases; unmatched junction bases: 16. The CDR3 length is 17 residues. The CDR3 protein is CASILDPRTGDIYEQYF. DNA of the CDR3: TGTGCCAGCATCCTAGATCCTAGGACAGGGGATATCTACGAGCAGTACTTC.

The CDR3 nucleotides are TGTGCCAGCAGCCCGACCGGGTGGCGGGGGGTCTCGAACACCGGGGAGCTGTTTTTT. As protein: CASSPTGWRGVSNTGELFF. The chain recombines TRBV7-3 with TRBJ2-2, with 8 bases matching TRBD2. The germline CDR1 and CDR2 sequences are SGHTA and FQGTGA. V lost 5 bases to trimming and J lost 0 bases; unmatched junction nucleotides: 14. The CDR3 is 19 residues long.

V usage is TRBV19 and J usage is TRBJ1-5, with D possibly TRBD1 on 6 matching bases. The CDR3 is made up of 16 amino acids. V was clipped by 3 bases and J by 11 bases, with 23 bases between them. From germline, CDR1 is LNHDA and CDR2 SQIVND (reference sequence). The CDR3 region is CASSMAIGRGRTAQHF. The CDR3 DNA is TGTGCCAGTAGTATGGCGATAGGCAGGGGTCGAACAGCCCAGCATTTT. Looking up the rest from reference TRBV19 and TRBJ1-5 gives the full variable domain: DGGITQSPKYLFRKEGQNVTLSCEQNLNHDAMYWYRQDPGQGLRLIYYSQIVNDFQKGDIAEGYSVSREKKESFPLTVTSAQKNPTAFYLCASSMAIGRGRTAQHFGDGTRLSIL.

The CDR3 DNA reads as TGTGCCAGCAGCACGGACAGGGTGGCTGAAGCTTTCTTT. It yields the protein CASSTDRVAEAFF. This chain links TRBV6-5 with TRBJ1-1; 8 bases agree with TRBD1. Trimming at V came to 6 bases and at J to 6 bases, leaving 6 bases not matched to a gene. Germline loops: CDR1 MNHEY, CDR2 SVGAGI. The length of the CDR3 is 13 residues.

This rearrangement joins TRBV6-5 to TRBJ1-2, with D unclear. The CDR3 runs 15 residues. Germline values: CDR1 MNHEY, CDR2 SVGAGI. V was pared by 2 bases and J by 7 bases, with 17 bases between. The CDR3 coding sequence is TGTGCCAGCAGTTACAGCTCCCGGCGGGTTAGTGGCTACACCTTC. Its translation is CASSYSSRRVSGYTF.

The chain combines TRBV11-2 with TRBJ2-7; D possibly corresponds to TRBD1 (5 bases). In germline, CDR1 is SGHAT, CDR2 FQNNGV. The V gene lost 1 base and the J gene lost 1 base, with 8 bases spanning the gap. CDR3 size: 14 residues. The CDR3 reads CASSLARVSYEQYF. As DNA, the CDR3 is TGTGCCAGCAGCTTAGCCAGGGTGTCCTACGAGCAGTACTTC.

The rearrangement uses TRBV7-9 and TRBJ2-5; D perhaps matches TRBD2 (6 bases). The length of the CDR3 is 14 residues. The V and J ends lost 3 bases and 5 bases respectively, with 13 bases between them. Germline CDR1 and CDR2: SEHNR and FQNEAQ (reference sequence). The CDR3 region is CASSFFGRGETQYF. The CDR3 nucleotides read TGTGCCAGCAGCTTTTTCGGGAGAGGGGAGACCCAGTACTTC.

This chain joins TRBV7-2 and TRBJ2-1, with 11 bases fitting TRBD2. This CDR3 is 18 amino acids long. The germline gives CDR1 SGHTA, CDR2 FQGNSA. J lost 2 bases, V lost 4 bases, and 10 bases had no gene match. The CDR3 sequence: CASSSNILAGGTYNEQFF. CDR3 DNA sequence: TGTGCCAGCAGCTCGAATATCTTAGCGGGGGGGACCTACAATGAGCAGTTCTTC.

V is TRBV11-2 and J is TRBJ1-6; weak D call: TRBD1 (6 bases). This CDR3 spans 17 amino acids. V was shortened by 0 bases and J by 4 bases, with 13 bases between the two germline ends. The germline V gene has CDR1 SGHAT and CDR2 FQNNGV. This CDR3 is CASSLDQVTGYNSPLHF. The DNA for the CDR3 is TGTGCCAGCAGCTTAGATCAAGTGACAGGTTATAATTCACCCCTCCACTTT.

The chain joins TRBV6-6 to TRBJ1-3, with D unclear. The CDR3 has 15 residues. Trimming took 2 bases from V and 4 from J, leaving 12 bases between them. Per germline, CDR1 MNHNY and CDR2 SVGAGI (reference sequence). This chain's CDR3 is CASSYQEGWGNTIYF. CDR3 coding DNA: TGTGCCAGCAGTTACCAGGAAGGTTGGGGAAACACCATATATTTT.

This clone has a single count. The gene calls are TRBV10-1 and TRBJ2-2; 8 nucleotides agree with TRBD2. The CDR3 runs to 18 residues. From germline, CDR1 is WNHNN and CDR2 SYGVQD (reference sequence). The V gene end was trimmed by 0 bases and the J gene end by 2 bases; junction bases not matched to a gene: 8. The CDR3 region is CASSESIWTSRNTGELFF. In DNA form, the CDR3 reads TGCGCCAGCAGTGAGTCAATTTGGACTAGCAGAAACACCGGGGAGCTGTTTTTT.

The chain is built from TRBV2 and TRBJ2-5, with D possibly matching TRBD1 (6 bases). The CDR3 runs 13 residues. Trimming removed 4 bases from V and 4 bases from J, with 10 bases in between. Per germline, CDR1 SNHLY and CDR2 FYNNEI. The CDR3 sequence is CASSVQGVETQYF. CDR3 nucleotides: TGTGCCAGCAGTGTACAGGGTGTAGAGACCCAGTACTTC.

This chain connects TRBV12-5 to TRBJ1-1; maybe TRBD1 (5 bases). Germline values: CDR1 LGHNT, CDR2 FRNRAP. The CDR3 totals 13 residues. V lost 7 bases, J lost 1 base, and 10 bases lay in between. DNA for the CDR3: TGTGCTAGTGCCTTGGGGGGGAACACTGAAGCTTTCTTT. It specifies CASALGGNTEAFF.

The CDR3 protein is CAWSRGPYGYTF. The CDR3 nucleotides read TGTGCCTGGAGCAGGGGGCCCTATGGCTACACCTTC. This sequence joins TRBV30 and TRBJ1-2; 8 nucleotides agree with TRBD1. The CDR3 has 12 residues. The germline V gene encodes CDR1 GTSNPN and CDR2 SVGIG (reference sequence). V dropped 3 bases and J dropped 4; count of bases not matched to a gene: 1.